This TCR beta chain was sequenced during a study of cytomegalovirus exposure and HLA in healthy donors. With respect to this clone: Its specificity is not known.

Primers for the PCR totalled 60 Vbeta and 13 Jbeta. Measured with immunoSEQ multiplex PCR; TCRdb has only the in-frame clones, and not every one. The sample comprises under 90,000 clones, about 70% of which are singletons, and 6.5% to 8% rests with the top ten. Study-wide results and caveats: When a later analysis was performed, an Asian-associated ancestry cluster reportedly had fewer N-insertions than the approximately 680-donor mean.

Deletions cut 0 bases from V and 0 bases from J, with 20 bases between. CDR3 length: 19 amino acids. The germline CDR1 and CDR2 sequences are LNHNV and YYDKDF (reference sequence). The chain links TRBV15 to TRBJ1-1; D perhaps matches TRBD1 (5 bases). The sample was PBMCs. This sequence was found in a man between 35 and 55 years old in good health and CMV-seropositive. CDR3 loop: CATSRDRGGVGWMNTEAFF. CDR3 in DNA: TGTGCCACCAGCAGAGATCGGGGAGGGGTCGGTTGGATGAACACTGAAGCTTTCTTT.